Below, 29 T cell receptor beta chains from the same sample are listed, as sequenced in a study of T cell responses to AZD1222 COVID-19 vaccine. Profiled with immunoSEQ multiplex PCR; TCRdb holds only in-frame clones, not every one. The table lists about 100,000 clones, around 87% of them singletons. Material: peripheral blood, obtained on day 0 of MenACWY control vaccination. These receptor sequences come from an adult in good health.

V is TRBV29-1 and J is TRBJ2-1; no reliable D call. Germline lookup yields CDR1 SQVTM and CDR2 ANQGSEA. Trimming pared 6 bases from V and 5 bases from J, leaving 17 bases between. CDR3 length: 14 residues. The CDR3 nucleotides are TGCAGCGTGGTACAGCCACCTTCCCACAATGAGCAGTTCTTC. Translated, it gives CSVVQPPSHNEQFF.

The chain combines TRBV6-5 with TRBJ2-3; TRBD2 matches at 12 bases. CDR1 is MNHEY and CDR2 is SVGAGI in the germline V gene. The junction had 5 bases not matched to a gene; V was cut back by 7 bases and J by 3 bases. The CDR3 is 15 amino acids. CDR3 nucleotide sequence: TGTGCCAGCACGTCTAGCGGGGGGGCGACAGATACGCAGTATTTT. Amino acids: CASTSSGGATDTQYF.

This chain connects TRBV7-2 to TRBJ1-4; possible D gene TRBD1, 6 bases. V was pared by 6 bases and J by 1 base, with 12 bases between. CDR3 size: 15 residues. Per germline, CDR1 SGHTA and CDR2 FQGNSA. The CDR3 loop is CASRSTQGTNEKLFF. The CDR3 nucleotides are TGTGCCAGCAGATCTACACAGGGAACTAATGAAAAACTGTTTTTT.

This clone appeared a single time. The V gene is TRBV28, the J gene TRBJ2-7, with D possibly being TRBD1 or TRBD2 (5 bases each). CDR3 length: 16 residues. Per the germline V gene, CDR1 is MDHEN and CDR2 is SYDVKM. Trimming stripped 10 bases from V and 2 bases from J, with 24 bases between. The CDR3 coding sequence is TGTGCCACCTTCTCCCACGGGCCCGGGACGGCCTACGAGCAGTACTTC. Translated, it gives CATFSHGPGTAYEQYF.

The chain recombines TRBV29-1 with TRBJ1-2; 8 nucleotides line up with TRBD1. The V gene end was trimmed by 6 bases and the J gene end by 7 bases; junction bases not matched to a gene: 10. In germline, CDR1 is SQVTM, CDR2 ANQGSEA. The CDR3 extends over 13 amino acids. CDR3 nucleotides: TGCAGCGTACATAGGACAGGGCAAGGTGGCTACACCTTC. Its translation: CSVHRTGQGGYTF.

The chain recombines TRBV5-1 with TRBJ2-3; TRBD2 matches 9 bases. Germline assignment: CDR1 SGHRS and CDR2 YFSETQ. After removal of 0 bases from V and 6 bases from J, the junction contained 5 bases not matched to a gene. The CDR3 sequence is 15 residues long. The chain's CDR3 is CASSLVGLAPDTQYF. The DNA of the CDR3 is TGCGCCAGCAGCTTGGTCGGACTAGCGCCCGATACGCAGTATTTT.

The sample holds a few counts of this clone. The DNA of the CDR3 is TGTGCCAGCAGCTTACCACAGGGGGCGACCGGGGAGCTGTTTTTT. This encodes CASSLPQGATGELFF. The gene calls are TRBV7-9 and TRBJ2-2, with TRBD1 matching 9 bases. This CDR3 has 15 residues. Germline V gene data show CDR1 as SEHNR and CDR2 as FQNEAQ (reference sequence). V lost 2 bases to trimming and J lost 5 bases; unmatched junction nucleotides: 3.

CDR3 sequence: CASSPWASGNNNEQFF. The CDR3 nucleotides read TGTGCCAGCTCACCATGGGCTAGCGGGAACAACAATGAGCAGTTCTTC. This chain links TRBV18 with TRBJ2-1, with 9 bases identical to TRBD2. CDR3 length: 16 amino acids. The germline CDR1 and CDR2 sequences are KGHSH and LQKENI. V lost 2 bases to trimming and J lost 5 bases; unmatched junction nucleotides: 7.

The chain joins TRBV10-3 to TRBJ2-1, with 12 positions matching TRBD2. Germline V CDR1 and CDR2: ENHRY, SYGVKD. This CDR3 has 17 amino acids. The J segment lost 8 bases and the V segment lost 0 bases, leaving 8 bases of the junction unmatched. The CDR3 loop reads CAISESELAGGGDEQFF. CDR3 in DNA: TGTGCCATCAGTGAGTCAGAACTAGCGGGAGGTGGGGATGAGCAGTTCTTC.

This rearrangement joins TRBV2 to TRBJ2-7; TRBD1 matches at 7 bases. CDR3 length equals 12 residues. The ends lost 4 bases at V and 6 bases at J; junction bases unmatched: 3. CDR1 SNHLY and CDR2 FYNNEI come from the germline V gene. The CDR3 is CASSVRGREQYF. In DNA, the CDR3 is TGTGCCAGCAGTGTTAGGGGGCGCGAGCAGTACTTC.

This chain uses TRBV4-1 with TRBJ2-3, with D possibly being TRBD1 (6 bases). CDR3 size: 18 residues. Trimming pared 5 bases from V and 1 base from J, leaving 22 bases between. The germline V gene has CDR1 MGHRA and CDR2 YSYEKL. The CDR3 sequence is CASSSHPKVPGGTDTQYF. In DNA form, the CDR3 reads TGCGCCAGCAGCTCTCACCCCAAGGTGCCAGGGGGCACAGATACGCAGTATTTT.

In DNA, the CDR3 is TGTGCCAGCAGTTTAGTTGTGAGGGTCTCTGAAGCTTTCTTT. Amino acid sequence: CASSLVVRVSEAFF. This chain uses TRBV28 with TRBJ1-1; D is ambiguous. The CDR3 loop spans 14 amino acids. V shed 2 bases and J shed 6 bases, with 13 bases lying between them. Per germline, CDR1 MDHEN and CDR2 SYDVKM.

The chain carries TRBV3-1 (or the pseudogene TRBV3-2) and TRBJ2-7; possibly TRBD1 for D (5 bases). From germline, CDR1 is LGHDT and CDR2 YNNKEL (reference sequence). The CDR3 totals 13 residues. V lost 4 bases and J 2 bases, leaving 9 bases between the germline ends. CDR3: CASSLLQAYEQYF. The CDR3, as DNA: TGTGCCAGCAGCCTTCTACAGGCCTACGAGCAGTACTTC.

The rearrangement uses TRBV10-2 and TRBJ1-6; tentative D call: TRBD1 (6 bases). Germline V gives CDR1 WSHSY, CDR2 SAAADI. V was pared by 2 bases and J by 5 bases, with 16 bases between. The CDR3 extends over 17 amino acids. DNA of the CDR3: TGCGCCAGCAGTGAGCCAACACAGGGAGGAGATAATTCACCCCTCCACTTT. The encoded protein is CASSEPTQGGDNSPLHF.

DNA for the CDR3: TGTGCCAGCAGCGTAGGAGCGGGAAGCAACGAGCAGTACTTC. It codes for CASSVGAGSNEQYF. The V and J genes are TRBV9 and TRBJ2-7; TRBD2 aligns across 7 bases. V was pared by 0 bases and J by 5 bases, with 5 bases of the junction left unmatched. CDR3 length: 14 residues. Germline V CDR1 and CDR2: SGDLS, YYNGEE.

V usage is TRBV7-8 and J usage is TRBJ2-7; D is unclear. The V gene's germline CDR1 is SGHVS and CDR2 FQNEAQ. There are 14 residues in the CDR3. The V and J ends lost 8 bases and 0 bases respectively, with 14 bases between them. The CDR3 DNA sequence: TGTGCCAGCTTGGAACAACCAAGCTCCTACGAGCAGTACTTC. It yields the protein CASLEQPSSYEQYF.

The chain is built from TRBV24-1 and TRBJ2-1; possible D gene TRBD2, 6 bases. Trimming cost V 3 bases and J 12 bases, with 14 bases left between them. The V gene's germline CDR1 is KGHDR and CDR2 SFDVKD. The CDR3 length is 13 residues. Here the CDR3 reads CATSDPGGGRQFF. The CDR3 nucleotides read TGTGCCACCAGTGATCCCGGGGGTGGTCGGCAGTTCTTC.

The chain has TRBV9 and TRBJ2-3; 13 bases match TRBD2. The CDR3 is 16 amino acids. Germline loops: CDR1 SGDLS, CDR2 YYNGEE. J gave up 1 base and V 4 bases, and 3 bases lay outside the gene matches. For the CDR3, the DNA is TGTGCCAGCAGCCCTGGACTAGCGGGGGGCACAGATACGCAGTATTTT. Encoded protein: CASSPGLAGGTDTQYF.

This clone was seen just once. This sequence joins TRBV7-2 and TRBJ2-3, with TRBD2 matching 8 bases. This CDR3 contains 16 residues. Germline values: CDR1 SGHTA, CDR2 FQGNSA. V gave up 2 bases and J gave up 2 bases; unmatched junction bases: 6. The CDR3 is CASSLRAGGPTDTQYF. Here the CDR3 DNA reads TGTGCCAGCAGCTTAAGGGCGGGAGGCCCCACAGATACGCAGTATTTT.

The V gene is TRBV24-1, the J gene TRBJ1-3, with D unresolved. The germline V and J ends were trimmed by 0 bases and 2 bases, with 22 bases remaining between them. Germline assignment: CDR1 KGHDR and CDR2 SFDVKD. The CDR3 has 20 residues. CDR3: CATSDLPGHVSHLPGNTIYF. The CDR3 bases are TGTGCCACCAGTGATTTGCCAGGTCATGTCAGCCACCTTCCTGGAAACACCATATATTTT.

The V and J genes are TRBV30 and TRBJ1-1; D remains ambiguous. V was shortened by 2 bases and J by 5 bases, with 12 bases between the two germline ends. Germline V gene lookup returns CDR1 GTSNPN and CDR2 SVGIG (reference sequence). There are 13 residues in the CDR3. The DNA for the CDR3 is TGTGCCTGGAGTACTGGGAAGGGTACTGAAGCTTTCTTT. Amino acid sequence: CAWSTGKGTEAFF.

This clone was recorded only once. The chain employs TRBV19 and TRBJ1-4; TRBD1 agrees at 7 bases. The CDR3 has 15 amino acids. V was pared by 6 bases and J by 0 bases, with 4 bases of the junction left unmatched. CDR1 is LNHDA, CDR2 SQIVND, per germline (reference sequence). CDR3 in amino acids: CASRGQYATNEKLFF. The CDR3 coding sequence is TGTGCCAGTAGGGGACAGTATGCAACTAATGAAAAACTGTTTTTT. Variable domain in full (rest from reference TRBV19 and TRBJ1-4): DGGITQSPKYLFRKEGQNVTLSCEQNLNHDAMYWYRQDPGQGLRLIYYSQIVNDFQKGDIAEGYSVSREKKESFPLTVTSAQKNPTAFYLCASRGQYATNEKLFFGSGTQLSVL.

The V call is TRBV28, the J call TRBJ1-2; TRBD1 is a possible D gene (6 bases). Germline lookup yields CDR1 MDHEN and CDR2 SYDVKM. This CDR3 has 14 amino acids. With 4 bases removed from V and 8 bases from J, the gap between germline ends came to 17 bases. The CDR3 nucleotides read TGTGCCAGCAGTTCACAGGGTACCCTATTAGGCTACACCTTC. It specifies CASSSQGTLLGYTF.

The chain links TRBV4-3 to TRBJ2-3; 10 bases line up with TRBD1. V dropped 1 base and J dropped 4; count of bases not matched to a gene: 2. Germline values: CDR1 LGHNA, CDR2 YSLEER. This CDR3 spans 15 amino acids. The CDR3 nucleotides are TGCGCCAGCAGCCAAGCGGGACAGGGGCCAGATACGCAGTATTTT. Translated: CASSQAGQGPDTQYF.

The chain couples TRBV11-2 to TRBJ1-2, with a weak D call TRBD1 (6 bases). Trimming removed 6 bases from V and 2 bases from J, with 13 bases in between. Germline CDR1 reads SGHAT; CDR2 reads FQNNGV. CDR3 size: 14 residues. CDR3 protein: CASRPGGGNYGYTF. The CDR3 nucleotides are TGTGCCAGCAGGCCTGGAGGGGGAAACTATGGCTACACCTTC.

The V call is TRBV5-5, the J call TRBJ1-5; a weak D match, TRBD1 (5 bases). Germline V gene data show CDR1 as SGHKS and CDR2 as YYEKEE (reference sequence). The V gene lost 4 bases and the J gene lost 4 bases, with 9 bases spanning the gap. The CDR3 has 13 residues. The CDR3 here is CASSPRGNQPQHF. In nucleotides, the CDR3 is TGTGCCAGCAGCCCTAGGGGAAATCAGCCCCAGCATTTT.

This chain joins TRBV11-2 and TRBJ1-6; possibly TRBD1 for D (6 bases). Trimming removed 3 bases at V and 9 bases at J, with 12 bases between. CDR3 length equals 14 residues. Germline assignment: CDR1 SGHAT and CDR2 FQNNGV. CDR3 coding DNA: TGTGCCAGCAGCTTCTCCGGGACACCTTCACCCCTCCACTTT. Its translation is CASSFSGTPSPLHF.

The chain has TRBV6-6 and TRBJ2-5, with D possibly being TRBD1 (6 bases). V gave up 8 bases and J gave up 4 bases, with 11 bases separating them. This CDR3 spans 12 amino acids. Germline CDR1 reads MNHNY; CDR2 reads SVGAGI (reference sequence). In DNA form, the CDR3 reads TGTGCCAGCGGGCAGGGGCGAGAGACCCAGTACTTC. Translating it yields CASGQGRETQYF.

This rearrangement joins TRBV24-1 to TRBJ2-3; D not certain. This CDR3 comprises 15 residues. Germline CDR1 and CDR2: KGHDR and SFDVKD. The germline V and J ends were trimmed by 9 bases and 0 bases, with 15 bases remaining between them. The CDR3 sequence: CATHPGQGSTDTQYF. CDR3 bases: TGTGCCACCCACCCCGGTCAAGGGAGCACAGATACGCAGTATTTT.